The 2 T cell receptor beta chains presented below share a single source sample, sequenced in a study of graft-versus-host responses after intestinal transplantation. The table came from immunoSEQ multiplex PCR; TCRdb's copy has only in-frame clones and leaves some out. There are 50,000 or so clones in the sample; roughly 89% occur only once, and roughly 2.6% lies in the top ten. The sequencing used PBMCs, collected almost 120 days after intestinal transplantation. The source is a human patient who received an intestinal transplant, so some T cells may come from the graft donor.

This sequence joins TRBV5-1 and TRBJ2-3; 9 bases are shared with TRBD2. This CDR3 comprises 16 residues. Per the germline V gene, CDR1 is SGHRS and CDR2 is YFSETQ. With V trimmed by 4 bases and J by 2 bases, 8 bases remained unmatched. CDR3 amino acids: CASSPRAGGVTDTQYF. As DNA, the CDR3 is TGCGCCAGCAGCCCGAGAGCGGGGGGAGTCACAGATACGCAGTATTTT.

The chain carries TRBV9 and TRBJ2-3; the match to TRBD1 covers 10 bases. This CDR3 comprises 17 residues. Trimming took 2 bases from V and 1 from J; bases not matched to a gene: 7. Germline V gene sequence: CDR1 SGDLS, CDR2 YYNGEE. CDR3 loop: CASSVGTGVRGTDTQYF. In DNA form, the CDR3 reads TGTGCCAGCAGCGTGGGGACAGGGGTGCGGGGCACAGATACGCAGTATTTT.